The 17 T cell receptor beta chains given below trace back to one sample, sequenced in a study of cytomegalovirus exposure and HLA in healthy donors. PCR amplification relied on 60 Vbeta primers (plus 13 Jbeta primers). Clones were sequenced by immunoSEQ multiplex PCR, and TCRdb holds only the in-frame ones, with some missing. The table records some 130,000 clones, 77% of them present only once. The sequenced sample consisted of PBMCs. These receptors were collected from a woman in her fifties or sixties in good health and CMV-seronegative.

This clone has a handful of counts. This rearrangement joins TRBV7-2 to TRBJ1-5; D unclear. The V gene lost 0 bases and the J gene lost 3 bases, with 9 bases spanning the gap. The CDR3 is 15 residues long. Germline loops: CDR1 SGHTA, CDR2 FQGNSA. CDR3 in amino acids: CASSLAGRVNQPQHF. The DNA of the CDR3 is TGTGCCAGCAGCTTAGCGGGGAGGGTCAATCAGCCCCAGCATTTT. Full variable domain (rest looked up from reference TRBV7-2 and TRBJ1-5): GAGVSQSPSNKVTEKGKDVELRCDPISGHTALYWYRQSLGQGLEFLIYFQGNSAPDKSGLPSDRFSAERTGGSVSTLTIQRTQQEDSAVYLCASSLAGRVNQPQHFGDGTRLSIL.

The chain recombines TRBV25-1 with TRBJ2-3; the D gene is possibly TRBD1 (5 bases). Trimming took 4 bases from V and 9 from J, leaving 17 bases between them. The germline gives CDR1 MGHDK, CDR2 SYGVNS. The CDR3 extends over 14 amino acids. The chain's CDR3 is CASSAGAGPGTQYF. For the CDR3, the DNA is TGTGCCAGCAGTGCTGGGGCAGGCCCCGGGACGCAGTATTTT. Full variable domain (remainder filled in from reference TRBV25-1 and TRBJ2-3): EADIYQTPRYLVIGTGKKITLECSQTMGHDKMYWYQQDPGMELHLIHYSYGVNSTEKGDLSSESTVSRIRTEHFPLTLESARPSHTSQYLCASSAGAGPGTQYFGPGTRLTVL.

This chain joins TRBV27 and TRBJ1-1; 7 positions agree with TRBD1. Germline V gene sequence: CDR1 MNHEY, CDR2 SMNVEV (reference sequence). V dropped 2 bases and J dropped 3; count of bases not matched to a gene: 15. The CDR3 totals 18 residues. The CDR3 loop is CASSLTKQGQWGYTEAFF. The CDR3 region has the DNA TGTGCCAGCAGTTTAACAAAACAGGGACAGTGGGGATACACTGAAGCTTTCTTT.

CDR3 DNA: TGCGCCAGCAGCATGCTCACTAGCGGGGTTAGCACAGATACGCAGTATTTT. Its protein is CASSMLTSGVSTDTQYF. The rearrangement links TRBV5-1 to TRBJ2-3; 10 bases are a match to TRBD2. This CDR3 contains 17 residues. V gave up 4 bases and J gave up 0 bases; unmatched junction bases: 8. Germline assignment: CDR1 SGHRS and CDR2 YFSETQ.

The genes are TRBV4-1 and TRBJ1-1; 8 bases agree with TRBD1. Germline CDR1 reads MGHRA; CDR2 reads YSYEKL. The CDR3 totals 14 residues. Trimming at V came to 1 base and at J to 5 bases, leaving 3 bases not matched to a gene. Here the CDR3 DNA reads TGCGCCAGCAGCCAAGCAGGGGGCCGGACTGAAGCTTTCTTT. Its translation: CASSQAGGRTEAFF.

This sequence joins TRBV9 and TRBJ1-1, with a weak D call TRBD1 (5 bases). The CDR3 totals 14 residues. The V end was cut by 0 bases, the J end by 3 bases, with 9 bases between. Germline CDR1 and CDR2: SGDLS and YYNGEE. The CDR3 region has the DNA TGTGCCAGCAGCGTAGATTGGGGGGACACTGAAGCTTTCTTT. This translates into CASSVDWGDTEAFF. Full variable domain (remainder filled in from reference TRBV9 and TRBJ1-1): DSGVTQTPKHLITATGQRVTLRCSPRSGDLSVYWYQQSLDQGLQFLIQYYNGEERAKGNILERFSAQQFPDLHSELNLSSLELGDSALYFCASSVDWGDTEAFFGQGTRLTVV.

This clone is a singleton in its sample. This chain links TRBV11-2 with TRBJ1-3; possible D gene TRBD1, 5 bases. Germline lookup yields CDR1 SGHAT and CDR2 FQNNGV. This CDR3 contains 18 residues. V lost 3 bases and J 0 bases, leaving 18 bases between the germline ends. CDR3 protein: CASSFLQGSSISGNTIYF. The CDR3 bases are TGTGCCAGCAGCTTTCTGCAGGGCTCTTCGATCTCTGGAAACACCATATATTTT.

CDR3 residues: CASSRGVVAGVLTDTQYF. DNA for the CDR3: TGTGCCAGCAGCCGCGGGGTTGTAGCGGGGGTTCTCACAGATACGCAGTATTTT. The rearrangement links TRBV5-4 to TRBJ2-3; 9 bases match TRBD2. The length of the CDR3 is 18 residues. CDR1 is SGHNT and CDR2 is YYREEE in the germline V gene (reference sequence). V lost 4 bases to trimming and J lost 2 bases; unmatched junction nucleotides: 14.

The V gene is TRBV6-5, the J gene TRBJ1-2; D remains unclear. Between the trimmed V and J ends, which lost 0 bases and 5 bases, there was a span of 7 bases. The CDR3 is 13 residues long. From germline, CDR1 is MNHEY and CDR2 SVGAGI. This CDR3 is CASSYSYSYGYTF. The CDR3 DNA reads TGTGCCAGCAGTTACTCGTATAGTTATGGCTACACCTTC.

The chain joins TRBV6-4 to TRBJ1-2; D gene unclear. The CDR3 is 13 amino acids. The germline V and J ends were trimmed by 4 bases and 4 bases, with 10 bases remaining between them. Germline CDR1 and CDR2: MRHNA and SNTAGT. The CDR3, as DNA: TGTGCCAGCAGTGTCGGCGGATCCTATGGCTACACCTTC. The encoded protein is CASSVGGSYGYTF.

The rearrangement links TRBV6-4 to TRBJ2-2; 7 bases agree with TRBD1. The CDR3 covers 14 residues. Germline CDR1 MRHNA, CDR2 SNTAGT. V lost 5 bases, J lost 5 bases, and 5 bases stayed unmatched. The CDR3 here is CASSREQGTGELFF. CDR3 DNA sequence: TGTGCCAGCAGTCGAGAACAGGGGACCGGGGAGCTGTTTTTT.

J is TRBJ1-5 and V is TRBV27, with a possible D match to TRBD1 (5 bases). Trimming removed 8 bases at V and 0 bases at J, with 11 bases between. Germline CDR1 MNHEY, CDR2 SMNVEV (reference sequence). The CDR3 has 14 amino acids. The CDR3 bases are TGTGCCAGCGGTACCCAGGGTAGCAATCAGCCCCAGCATTTT. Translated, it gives CASGTQGSNQPQHF.

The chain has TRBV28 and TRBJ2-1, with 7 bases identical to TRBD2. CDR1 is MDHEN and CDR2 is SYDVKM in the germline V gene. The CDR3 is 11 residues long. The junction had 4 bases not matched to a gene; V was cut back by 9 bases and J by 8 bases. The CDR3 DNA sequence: TGTGCCAGTCGGGAGGCCGATGAGCAGTTCTTC. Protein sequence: CASREADEQFF.

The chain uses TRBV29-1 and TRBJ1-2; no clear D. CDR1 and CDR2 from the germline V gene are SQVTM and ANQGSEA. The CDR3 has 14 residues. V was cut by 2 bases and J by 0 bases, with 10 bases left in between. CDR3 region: CSVERLRANYGYTF. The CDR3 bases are TGCAGCGTTGAACGTCTGAGAGCTAACTATGGCTACACCTTC.

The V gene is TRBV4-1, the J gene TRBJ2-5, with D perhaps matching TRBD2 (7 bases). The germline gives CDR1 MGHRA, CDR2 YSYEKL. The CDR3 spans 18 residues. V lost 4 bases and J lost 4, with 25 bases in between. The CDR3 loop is CASSPQGGRGGAPETQYF. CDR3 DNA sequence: TGCGCCAGCAGCCCACAAGGGGGAAGGGGGGGGGCCCCAGAGACCCAGTACTTC.

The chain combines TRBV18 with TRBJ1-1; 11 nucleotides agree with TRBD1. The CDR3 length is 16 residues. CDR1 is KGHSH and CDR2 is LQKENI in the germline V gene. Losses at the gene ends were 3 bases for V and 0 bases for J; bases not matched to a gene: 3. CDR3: CASSPGTGGMNTEAFF. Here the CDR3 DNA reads TGTGCCAGCTCACCCGGGACAGGGGGGATGAACACTGAAGCTTTCTTT. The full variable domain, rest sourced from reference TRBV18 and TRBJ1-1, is NAGVMQNPRHLVRRRGQEARLRCSPMKGHSHVYWYRQLPEEGLKFMVYLQKENIIDESGMPKERFSAEFPKEGPSILRIQQVVRGDSAAYFCASSPGTGGMNTEAFFGQGTRLTVV.

Written as DNA, the CDR3 is TGTGCCAGCAGCTTTGGACTAGAACTGAGGGAGACCCAGTACTTC. Its translation: CASSFGLELRETQYF. V is TRBV11-2 and J is TRBJ2-5; TRBD2 agrees at 7 bases. The germline gives CDR1 SGHAT, CDR2 FQNNGV. The CDR3 sequence is 15 residues long. The V segment lost 3 bases and the J segment 5 bases; nucleotides outside the gene matches: 9.